This T cell receptor (beta chain) was captured in a study of monozygotic twins with inflammatory bowel disease (dated by TCRdb to about 2019). Background for the entire study: The complete study included approximately 28 monozygotic twin pairs: 19 IBD-discordant Danish pairs and nine German pairs, of which four were IBD-concordant and five were IBD-discordant. Disease-associated traits were sought mainly through comparisons between IBD patients and their genetically identical healthy co-twins within discordant pairs. Each individual had, on average, about 151 000 unique TCRalpha sequences and 181 000 unique TCRbeta sequences available for analysis. Summary of the overall study and its limitations: Measured by the inverse Simpson index, TCRbeta repertoire diversity was lower in IBD patients than in their healthy co-twins. Fewer clonotypes were shared with other individuals by IBD patients than by healthy twins, most markedly in patients showing signs of disease activity. No difference in repertoire similarity was observed between concordant and discordant twins, possibly owing to limited statistical power. The analysis was unable to tell different T cell subtypes apart. Because patients received different immunosuppressive treatments, the repertoires may have picked up extra background noise and variability between individuals. The results gave no support for a single strong signal or clonotype linked to IBD.

Preparation of the library involved 5' RACE. Each TCR library was prepared from about 3,300 ng of total RNA. For each sample, cDNA synthesis was carried out in eight separate reactions using SMARTScribe reverse transcriptase. During cDNA synthesis, unique molecular identifiers containing a 6-nucleotide sample barcode were introduced by template switching. Amplification of TCRalpha and TCRbeta cDNA involved two nested PCRs of 16 and 9 cycles, and each PCR was followed by bead purification. Before amplification, the cDNA was both treated with uracil DNA-glycosylase and purified with the QIAquick PCR purification kit. The second PCR added Illumina TruSeq-compatible adapters along with sample-specific barcodes. Library quality and concentration were checked on TapeStation and Qubit, and libraries were pooled at around 4.7 ng each. Pooled libraries were sequenced on an Illumina HiSeq2500 single-index Rapid Run with 2 x 100 bp reads and custom sequencing primers. The authors' analysis ran thus. MiGEC version 1.2.6 was used for UMI-based consensus assembly, which corrected PCR and sequencing errors. V(D)J alignment, clonotype assembly and CDR3 extraction were performed with MiXCR version 2.1.1. Normalisation of gene usage, clonotype sharing and MAIT/NKT TCR abundance was achieved by analysing the top 1000, 10 000 and 20 000 clonotypes per sample. After downsampling to 27 000 UMIs, diversity was calculated as the inverse Simpson index using the vegan R package. Paired Mann-Whitney U tests were applied to discordant twin pairs, with Benjamini-Hochberg correction for multiple testing. After TCRdb reprocessed the reads, each CDR3 protein sequence was kept as one row, without DNA. The V and J calls shown here were made by TCRdb, not taken from the authors' results. The sample's own table lists about 450,000 distinct CDR3 sequences. The biggest ten clones account for roughly 2.3% of the sample.

Notes on this clonotype: It has no known antigen specificity.

From each donor, a roughly 2.5 ml peripheral blood sample was collected into PAXgene tubes and stored at -80 degrees C. Total RNA was isolated from whole blood with the PAXgene blood miRNA kit on an automated QIAcube, without T cell sorting. Peripheral blood from monozygotic twin pairs who were concordant or discordant for inflammatory bowel disease underwent deep TCRalpha and TCRbeta repertoire profiling using unique molecular barcoding. Smoking habits were recorded for all twin pairs, and each individual was classified as a current, former or never smoker. The source of this sequence is a human donor with ulcerative colitis or Crohn's disease, or a healthy co-twin of an affected twin (not recorded which). The sample consisted of blood.

The CDR3 reads as follows: CASRLYRANYGYTF. Recombination joined TRBV6-1 with TRBJ1-2; TCRdb's D gene call, TRBD1, goes unchecked for lack of DNA. From its cysteine to its phenylalanine, the CDR3 spans 14 amino acids. Only the protein sequence is given. Via the germline V gene, CDR1 is MNHNS and CDR2 SASEGT.